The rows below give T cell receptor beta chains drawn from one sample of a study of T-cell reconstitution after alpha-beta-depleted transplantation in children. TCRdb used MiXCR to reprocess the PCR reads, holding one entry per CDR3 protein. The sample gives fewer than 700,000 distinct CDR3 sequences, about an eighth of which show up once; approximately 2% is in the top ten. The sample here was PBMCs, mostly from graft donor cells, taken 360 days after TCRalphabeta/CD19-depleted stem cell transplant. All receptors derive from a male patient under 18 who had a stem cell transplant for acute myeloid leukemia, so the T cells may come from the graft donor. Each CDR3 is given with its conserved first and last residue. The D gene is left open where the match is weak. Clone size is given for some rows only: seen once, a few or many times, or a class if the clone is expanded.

TGTGCTAGTGGTTTGTACGGGGACAGGCGAAATGAGCAGTTCTTC	CASGLYGDRRNEQFF	TRBD1	TRBJ2-1	many	TRBV12-5
TGTGCCAGCAGTGAGGGTTGGACTGAAGCTTTCTTT	CASSEGWTEAFF	.	TRBJ1-1	.	TRBV2
TGTGCCAGCAGTTTAGCGTATCAGGGGGCGTATGGCTACACCTTC	CASSLAYQGAYGYTF	TRBD1	TRBJ1-2	few	TRBV12-3/TRBV12-4
TGTGCCAGCAGTCCCCTGAGGGGACTCCACGAGCAGTACTTC	CASSPLRGLHEQYF	.	TRBJ2-7	many	TRBV27
TGTGCCAGCAGCGTAGATAAGGGGGGACTAGCGATCGGTGAGCAGTTCTTC	CASSVDKGGLAIGEQFF	TRBD2	TRBJ2-1	few	TRBV9
TGCGCCAGCAGCTTGGGCTCGATGGCCAGCACTCAAGAGACCCAGTACTTC	CASSLGSMASTQETQYF	.	TRBJ2-5	.	TRBV5-1
TGCAGCGCGTGGACGGGATCGAACACCGGGGAGCTGTTTTTT	CSAWTGSNTGELFF	.	TRBJ2-2	many	TRBV29-1
TGTGCCAGCAGCACCATGGGACTAGCGGGAGGGAGTATTGAGCAGTTCTTC	CASSTMGLAGGSIEQFF	TRBD2	TRBJ2-1	.	TRBV7-9
TGCAGTGCTAGAGATCTGGGTGTACGACTAGCGGGAGACCCGAGCTCCTACAATGAGCAGTTCTTC	CSARDLGVRLAGDPSSYNEQFF	TRBD2	TRBJ2-1	.	TRBV20-1
TGCAGCGTTGAAGATTACGAGGCGGGGAATGGCTACACCTTC	CSVEDYEAGNGYTF	.	TRBJ1-2	few	TRBV29-1
TGTGCCAGCAGCCAAGAGGACAGTGAAGCTTTCTTT	CASSQEDSEAFF	.	TRBJ1-1	few	TRBV3-1
TGTGCCAGCAGCCGGACAGGGCGCTCAGGGAATCAGCCCCAGCATTTT	CASSRTGRSGNQPQHF	TRBD1	TRBJ1-5	.	TRBV2
TGTGCCAGCAGCGTAGGAGGTAGCGGTTCTTCCTACGAGCAGTACTTC	CASSVGGSGSSYEQYF	.	TRBJ2-7	.	TRBV9
TGCAGCGCCTGCGGGGGGACGATGGACATTCAGTACTTC	CSACGGTMDIQYF	TRBD2	TRBJ2-4	.	TRBV29-1
TGTGCCAGCATCCCATCGGGGCAGACCCAGTACTTC	CASIPSGQTQYF	.	TRBJ2-5	many	TRBV21-1
TGCAGCGCTAGAGATATGGATACAGGGGGCTGGGAGACCCAGTACTTC	CSARDMDTGGWETQYF	TRBD1	TRBJ2-5	.	TRBV20-1
TGTGCCAGCAGTTACCGGGGCGGAGGGCGGACAGATACGCAGTATTTT	CASSYRGGGRTDTQYF	.	TRBJ2-3	few	TRBV6-5
TGCAGTGCCAATCCGACTCTAGCGGGGGCCCTTGAAGAGCAGTACTTC	CSANPTLAGALEEQYF	TRBD2	TRBJ2-7	.	TRBV20-1
TGTGCCAGCAGTTTGGGTGGTGACAATCAGCCCCAGCATTTT	CASSLGGDNQPQHF	.	TRBJ1-5	many	TRBV12-3/TRBV12-4
TGCGCCAGCAGCGGAACGACAGTCCACACTGAAGCTTTCTTT	CASSGTTVHTEAFF	.	TRBJ1-1	few	TRBV5-1
TGTGCCAGCTCACCAGCGACTAGCGGGACCCTAGTTCAGCCCCAGCATTTT	CASSPATSGTLVQPQHF	.	TRBJ1-5	many	TRBV18
TGTGCCAGTAGTACCGGACTGATCACAGATACGCAGTATTTT	CASSTGLITDTQYF	.	TRBJ2-3	few	TRBV19
TGTGCCAGCAGCTTTCTACCGGGACTAGCGACGGGGACCCAGTACTTC	CASSFLPGLATGTQYF	TRBD2	TRBJ2-5	.	TRBV5-6
TGCGCCAGCAGCCCCGGGACTCCTCAGGGCTATAATTCACCCCTCCACTTT	CASSPGTPQGYNSPLHF	.	TRBJ1-6	many	TRBV5-1
TGCAGTGCCGCTAGCGGGAGAACAGAGACCCAGTACTTC	CSAASGRTETQYF	TRBD2	TRBJ2-5	many	TRBV20-1
TGCAGTGCCGAGGGGGTTAGCGGGATCTACGAGCAGTACTTC	CSAEGVSGIYEQYF	TRBD2	TRBJ2-7	few	TRBV20-1
TGTGCCAGCAGCCCGGGGACAGGGAAGAGGGTCAATGAGCAGTTCTTC	CASSPGTGKRVNEQFF	TRBD1	TRBJ2-1	.	TRBV14
TGTGCCTGGAGCCCCGGGTTTTACTACGAGCAGTACTTC	CAWSPGFYYEQYF	.	TRBJ2-7	.	TRBV30
TGTGCCAGCAGCCCGTACAGCGGACAGGGAGTTCAAGAGACCCAGTACTTC	CASSPYSGQGVQETQYF	TRBD1	TRBJ2-5	.	TRBV7-6
TGTGCCAGCAGCTCCATTCCCGGTCAGCCCCAGCATTTT	CASSSIPGQPQHF	.	TRBJ1-5	once	TRBV7-2
TGTGCCAGCAGTCCACACACAGTCAACACTGAAGCTTTCTTT	CASSPHTVNTEAFF	.	TRBJ1-1	many	TRBV27
TGTGCCTGGAGTGTACCCTCCATAGACAACGCTTACGAGCAGTACTTC	CAWSVPSIDNAYEQYF	.	TRBJ2-7	many	TRBV30
TGTGCCAGCAGCTTAGCCCAGACAGGGCAAGAGACCCAGTACTTC	CASSLAQTGQETQYF	TRBD1	TRBJ2-5	many	TRBV7-9
TGTGCCAGCAGCCCCCAGGCCCTAGCGGGGATGACCTACGAGCAGTACTTC	CASSPQALAGMTYEQYF	TRBD2	TRBJ2-7	few	TRBV7-9
TGTGCCACCAGCAGAGGCCGTCTACGTCCCCTCTACGAGCAGTACTTC	CATSRGRLRPLYEQYF	.	TRBJ2-7	few	TRBV15
TGTGCCAGCAGCTTACCGACAGAGACCCAGTACTTC	CASSLPTETQYF	.	TRBJ2-5	.	TRBV7-9
TGCAGTGCTAGCGCCGTCGAGAACACCATATATTTT	CSASAVENTIYF	.	TRBJ1-3	few	TRBV20-1
TGTGCCAGCAGCTTAAGGTCTAGCGGGAGCACCCGGCAGTTCTTC	CASSLRSSGSTRQFF	TRBD2	TRBJ2-1	few	TRBV7-2
TGCGCCAGCAGCCAGGAGGTAGCCCTAACCGGGGAGCTGTTTTTT	CASSQEVALTGELFF	.	TRBJ2-2	.	TRBV4-1
TGCGCCAGCAGCCAAGATTTCGGGGATCAAGAGACCCAGTACTTC	CASSQDFGDQETQYF	.	TRBJ2-5	.	TRBV4-3
TGTGCCAGCAGTGCTCCGGGACAGGGGGTTGAAACTGAAGCTTTCTTT	CASSAPGQGVETEAFF	TRBD1	TRBJ1-1	many	TRBV28